This T cell receptor beta chain was sequenced during a study of brain T cells in children with intractable seizures (dated by TCRdb to the early 2020s). About the study as a whole: As a first screen for immune gene transcripts, resected brain tissue from 53 pediatric epilepsy surgery cases was run on a NanoString immunology panel. About 70% of the 12 selected surgery cases also had pre-surgery blood sequenced, which left four cases with brain tissue only.

Note on this clone: This clone's antigen is unknown. One end of the junction is discordant with germline, which a read error may explain.

According to the study, the label for this sample's time point signals: blood from clinic visit 5 months post-surgery; TSC patient then seizure free. The surgery cases showing the highest brain T cell transcript signatures were chosen for TCR beta chain sequencing of brain tissue and, when available, of blood. Prior to surgery, the patients had been treated with at least one anti-epileptic drug. The TCR-sequenced patients were children whose drug-resistant epilepsy was caused by tuberous sclerosis complex, focal cortical dysplasia, Rasmussen encephalitis or hemimegalencephaly. The Monarch genomic DNA purification kit was used to extract bulk genomic DNA from unsorted brain tissue and whole blood. Overall study outcomes, separate from this receptor: Because sequencing depth was different between pre-surgery and post-surgery blood, clones absent from the pre-surgery sample may reflect undersampling. Viral specificity was inferred only from CDR3 sequence similarity, and patients' HCMV serostatus was unknown.

For CDR1 and CDR2, the germline V gene (reference sequence) lists SSHAT and FNYEAQ. There are 13 amino acids in the CDR3, from cysteine to phenylalanine inclusive. Only the CDR3 DNA stays, 39 bases, in frame from base 1. The immunoSEQ assay was applied to genomic DNA to generate the TCR beta chain sequences. Concerning the study's data processing: CDR3 sequences that did not begin with the conserved framework cysteine at position 104 were removed by hand. To get clonality, the normalized Shannon's Diversity Index was subtracted from one, giving values from 0 (maximal diversity) to 1 (oligoclonal). Chi-squared comparison-of-proportions tests assessed whether the same CDR3 differed in frequency between samples, such as brain versus blood. Public clonotypes were found through immuneACCESS searches, while the VDJdb browser was used to judge similarity to known antiviral clonotypes. The table comes from immuneACCESS by way of TCRdb, which keeps in-frame sequences with V and J called. Part of the clones is missing from these tables; in studies checked, under half for an unresolved V gene and the rest for unknown reasons. V and J calls and clone size follow that table, whereas D and trimming were derived from the DNA. The sample table holds 300,000 to 400,000 clones, of which over 85% were seen once. The top ten hold around 5% of the sample.

The V and J genes are TRBV7-7 and TRBJ2-1; 8 junctional bases match TRBD1. The sequence derives from a boy in the first two years of life with tuberous sclerosis and intractable seizures. Source: peripheral blood, taken about 5 months after surgery. The sequence in DNA is TGTGCTAGCAGCATGGACAGGGCGGCTGAGCAGTTCTTC. Translated, it gives CASSMDRAAEQFF.